This TCR beta chain was obtained from a study of blood T cell repertoires in COVID-19. Study-level background: Samples representing acute and convalescent COVID-19 were sourced from the United States, Italy and Spain.

In the authors' methods: Estimated nucleated cell counts came from reference gene primer amplification. Profiling relied on immunoSEQ multiplex PCR, and the TCRdb table lists in-frame clones only, not all of them. V and J calls and clone size are given by that table; D and trimming were obtained from the DNA. The table records 100,000 to 150,000 clones, about 85% of them present only once. The CDR3 sequence is 15 residues long. Germline lookup yields CDR1 LGHDT and CDR2 YNNKEL (reference sequence). The ends were cut back, 1 base at V and 7 bases at J, with 11 bases in the middle. The TCR comes from a woman at least 80 years old with COVID-19, enrolled during active disease. This rearrangement joins TRBV3-1 (or the pseudogene TRBV3-2) to TRBJ1-6; D not resolved. Sequenced: peripheral blood. CDR3 sequence (DNA): TGTGCCAGCAGCCAAGTGGCAGGTATAAATTCACCCCTCCACTTT. Its translation is CASSQVAGINSPLHF.